This TCR beta chain was retrieved from a study of early T cells in non-severe SARS-CoV-2 infection. CDR3 length: 13 residues. Germline V gives CDR1 MNHNY, CDR2 SVGAGI (reference sequence). V was shortened by 0 bases and J by 10 bases, with 12 bases between the two germline ends. TCRdb reprocessed the 5' RACE reads via MiXCR and lists one record per CDR3 protein. The table records some 57,000 distinct CDR3 sequences, approximately 8.4% of them present only once. This clonotype has ten or more counts. Sequencing used whole blood. This sequence joins TRBV6-6 and TRBJ1-1; TRBD1 is a possible D gene (5 bases). The TCR sequence derives from an adult who was a healthcare worker with PCR-confirmed SARS-CoV-2 infection or an uninfected control (not recorded which). The CDR3 DNA follows: TGTGCCAGCAGTTACTCGATGGGGAGGGGAGCTTTCTTT. Translating it yields CASSYSMGRGAFF.